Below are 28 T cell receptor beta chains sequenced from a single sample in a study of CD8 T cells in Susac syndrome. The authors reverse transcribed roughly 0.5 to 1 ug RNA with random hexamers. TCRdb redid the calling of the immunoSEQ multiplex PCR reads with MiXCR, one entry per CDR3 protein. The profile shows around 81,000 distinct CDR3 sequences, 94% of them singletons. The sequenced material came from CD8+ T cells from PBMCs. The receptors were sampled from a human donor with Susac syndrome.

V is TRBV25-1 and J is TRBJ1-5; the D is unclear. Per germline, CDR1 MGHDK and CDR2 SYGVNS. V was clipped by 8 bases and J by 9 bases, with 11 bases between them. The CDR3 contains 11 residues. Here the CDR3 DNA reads TGTGCCAGCGGCCCTGTTGGGCCCCAGCATTTT. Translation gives CASGPVGPQHF.

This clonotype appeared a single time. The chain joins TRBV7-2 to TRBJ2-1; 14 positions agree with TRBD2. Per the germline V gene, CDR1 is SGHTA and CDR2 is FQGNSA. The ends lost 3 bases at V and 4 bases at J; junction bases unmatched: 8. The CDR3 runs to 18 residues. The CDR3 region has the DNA TGTGCCAGCAGCTTGACGACGAGACTAGCGGGGGGGTACAATGAGCAGTTCTTC. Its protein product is CASSLTTRLAGGYNEQFF.

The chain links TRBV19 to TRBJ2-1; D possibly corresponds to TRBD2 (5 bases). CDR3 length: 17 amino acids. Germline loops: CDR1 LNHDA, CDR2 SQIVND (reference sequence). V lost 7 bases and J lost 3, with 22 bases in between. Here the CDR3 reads CASTDLAGGLNYNEQFF. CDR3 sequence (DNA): TGTGCCAGTACGGACCTCGCTGGAGGACTTAACTACAATGAGCAGTTCTTC.

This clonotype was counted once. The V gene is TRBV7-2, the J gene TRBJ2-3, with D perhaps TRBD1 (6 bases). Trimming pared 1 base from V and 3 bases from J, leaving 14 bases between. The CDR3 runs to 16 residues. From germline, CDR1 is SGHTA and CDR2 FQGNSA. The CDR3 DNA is TGTGCCAGCAGCTTAGTAGGGGGTGTAGGTACAGATACGCAGTATTTT. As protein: CASSLVGGVGTDTQYF.

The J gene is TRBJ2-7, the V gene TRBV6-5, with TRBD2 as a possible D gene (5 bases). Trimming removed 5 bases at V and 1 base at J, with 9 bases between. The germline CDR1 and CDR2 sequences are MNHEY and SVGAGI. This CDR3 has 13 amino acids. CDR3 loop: CASSKDLSYEQYF. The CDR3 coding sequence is TGTGCCAGCAGTAAGGACTTATCCTACGAGCAGTACTTC.

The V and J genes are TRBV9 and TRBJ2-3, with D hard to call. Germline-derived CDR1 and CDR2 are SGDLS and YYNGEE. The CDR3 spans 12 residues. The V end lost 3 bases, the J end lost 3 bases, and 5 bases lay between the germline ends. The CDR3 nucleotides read TGTGCCAGCAGCGCCCAAACAGATACGCAGTATTTT. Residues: CASSAQTDTQYF.

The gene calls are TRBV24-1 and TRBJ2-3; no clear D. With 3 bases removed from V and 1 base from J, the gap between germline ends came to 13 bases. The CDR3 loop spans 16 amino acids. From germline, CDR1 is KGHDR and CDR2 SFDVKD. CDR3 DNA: TGTGCCACCAGTGATCCCCCACGGTCCGGCACAGATACGCAGTATTTT. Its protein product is CATSDPPRSGTDTQYF.

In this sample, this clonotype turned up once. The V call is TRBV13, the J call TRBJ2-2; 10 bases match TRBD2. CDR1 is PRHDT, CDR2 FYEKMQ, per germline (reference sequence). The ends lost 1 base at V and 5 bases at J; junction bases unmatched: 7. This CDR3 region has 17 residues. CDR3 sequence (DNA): TGTGCCAGCAGCTTAGTCCCTAGCGGGGGAGGTACCGGGGAGCTGTTTTTT. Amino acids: CASSLVPSGGGTGELFF.

CDR3 protein: CSARDSRGSGLGKETQYF. The CDR3 region has the DNA TGCAGTGCTAGAGATTCAAGGGGGTCCGGACTAGGGAAAGAGACCCAGTACTTC. The chain couples TRBV20-1 to TRBJ2-5; a possible D gene is TRBD2 (7 bases). Germline CDR1 DFQATT, CDR2 SNEGSKA (reference sequence). V dropped 0 bases and J dropped 3 bases, with 23 bases sitting between them. CDR3 length equals 18 residues.

As DNA, the CDR3 is TGTGCCAGCAGTCCGAGACTGGACTACAATGAGCAGTTCTTC. Its protein is CASSPRLDYNEQFF. The V call is TRBV12-3 or TRBV12-4, the J call TRBJ2-1; no definite D call. Trimming cost V 5 bases and J 3 bases, with 11 bases left between them. CDR3 length: 14 residues.

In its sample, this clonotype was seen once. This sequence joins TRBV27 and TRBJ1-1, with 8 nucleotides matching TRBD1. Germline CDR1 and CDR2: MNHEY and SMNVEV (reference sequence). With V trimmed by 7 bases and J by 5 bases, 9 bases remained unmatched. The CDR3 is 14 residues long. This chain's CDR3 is CASIPDRGGTEAFF. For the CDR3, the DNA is TGTGCCAGCATCCCCGACAGGGGTGGGACTGAAGCTTTCTTT.

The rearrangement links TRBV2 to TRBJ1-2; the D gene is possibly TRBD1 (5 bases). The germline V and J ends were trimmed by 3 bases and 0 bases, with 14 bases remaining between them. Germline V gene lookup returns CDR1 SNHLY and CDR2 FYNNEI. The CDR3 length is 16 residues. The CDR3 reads CASSEEVPTANYGYTF. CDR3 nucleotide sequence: TGTGCCAGCAGTGAGGAGGTTCCGACAGCTAACTATGGCTACACCTTC. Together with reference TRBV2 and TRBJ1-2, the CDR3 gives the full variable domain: EPEVTQTPSHQVTQMGQEVILRCVPISNHLYFYWYRQILGQKVEFLVSFYNNEISEKSEIFDDQFSVERPDGSNFTLKIRSTKLEDSAMYFCASSEEVPTANYGYTFGSGTRLTVV.

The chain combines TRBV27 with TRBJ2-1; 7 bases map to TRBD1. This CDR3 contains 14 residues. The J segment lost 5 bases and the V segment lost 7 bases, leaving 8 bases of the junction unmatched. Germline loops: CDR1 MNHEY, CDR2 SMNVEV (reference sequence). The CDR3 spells CASIGTAINNEQFF. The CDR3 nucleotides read TGTGCCAGCATAGGGACAGCAATAAACAATGAGCAGTTCTTC.

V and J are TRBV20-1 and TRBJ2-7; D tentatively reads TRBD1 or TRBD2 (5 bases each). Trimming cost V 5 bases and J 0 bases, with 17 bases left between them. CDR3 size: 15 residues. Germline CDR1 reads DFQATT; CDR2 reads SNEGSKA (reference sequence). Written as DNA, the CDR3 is TGCAGTGCTGCCTTCCCGGGTGGGGGCTCCTACGAGCAGTACTTC. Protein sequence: CSAAFPGGGSYEQYF.

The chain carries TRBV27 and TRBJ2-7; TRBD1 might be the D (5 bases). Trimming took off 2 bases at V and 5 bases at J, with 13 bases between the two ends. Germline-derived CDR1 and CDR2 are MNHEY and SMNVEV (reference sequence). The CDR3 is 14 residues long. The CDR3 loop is CASSLGSVGDEQYF. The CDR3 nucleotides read TGTGCCAGCAGTTTAGGTTCAGTAGGGGACGAGCAGTACTTC.

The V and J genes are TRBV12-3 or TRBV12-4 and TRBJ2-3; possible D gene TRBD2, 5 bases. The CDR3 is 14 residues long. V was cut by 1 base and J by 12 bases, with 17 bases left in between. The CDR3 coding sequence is TGTGCCAGCAGTTTAGTGAGGGCCGGTGAGGCCCAGTATTTT. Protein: CASSLVRAGEAQYF.

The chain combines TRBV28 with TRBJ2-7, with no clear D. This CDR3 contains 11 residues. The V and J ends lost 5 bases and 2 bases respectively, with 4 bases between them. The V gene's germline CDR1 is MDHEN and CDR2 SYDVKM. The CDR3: CASSDPYEQYF. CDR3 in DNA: TGTGCCAGCAGTGACCCCTACGAGCAGTACTTC.

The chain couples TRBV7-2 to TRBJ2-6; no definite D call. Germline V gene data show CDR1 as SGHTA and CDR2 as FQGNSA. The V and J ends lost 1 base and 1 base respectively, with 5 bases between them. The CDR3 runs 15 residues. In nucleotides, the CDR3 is TGTGCCAGCAGCTTAGACGGGTCTGGGGCCAACGTCCTGACTTTC. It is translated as CASSLDGSGANVLTF.

CDR3 amino acids: CASSQVSGGTDTQYF. In DNA, the CDR3 is TGCGCCAGCAGCCAAGTGTCCGGGGGGACAGATACGCAGTATTTT. This chain connects TRBV4-1 to TRBJ2-3, with 7 bases fitting TRBD2. V shed 1 base and J 3 bases; nucleotides not matched to a gene: 4. Germline lookup yields CDR1 MGHRA and CDR2 YSYEKL. This CDR3 spans 15 amino acids.

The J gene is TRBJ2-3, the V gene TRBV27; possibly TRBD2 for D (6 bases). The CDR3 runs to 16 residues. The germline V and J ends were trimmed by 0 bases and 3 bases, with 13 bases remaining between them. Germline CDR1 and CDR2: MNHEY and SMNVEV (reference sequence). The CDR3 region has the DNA TGTGCCAGCAGTTTATCGTCGGGGGACCCAACAGATACGCAGTATTTT. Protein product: CASSLSSGDPTDTQYF.

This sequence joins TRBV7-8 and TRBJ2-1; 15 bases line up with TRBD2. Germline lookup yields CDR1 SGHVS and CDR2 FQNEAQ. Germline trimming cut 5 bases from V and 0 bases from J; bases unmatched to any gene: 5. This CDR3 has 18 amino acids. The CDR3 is CASSHGLAGGNSYNEQFF. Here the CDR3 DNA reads TGTGCCAGCAGCCACGGACTAGCGGGAGGGAACTCCTACAATGAGCAGTTCTTC. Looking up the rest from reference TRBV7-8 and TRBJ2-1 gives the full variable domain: GAGVSQSPRYKVAKRGQDVALRCDPISGHVSLFWYQQALGQGPEFLTYFQNEAQLDKSGLPSDRFFAERPEGSVSTLKIQRTQQEDSAVYLCASSHGLAGGNSYNEQFFGPGTRLTVL.

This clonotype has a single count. CDR3 sequence (DNA): TGTGCCAGCAGGACCGCCGGGACCGCCTTCTACGAGCAGTACTTC. This gives the protein CASRTAGTAFYEQYF. The chain carries TRBV27 and TRBJ2-7, with D possibly being TRBD1 or TRBD2 (5 bases each). The CDR3 totals 15 residues. The germline CDR1 and CDR2 sequences are MNHEY and SMNVEV (reference sequence). Trimming removed 6 bases from V and 3 bases from J, with 18 bases in between.

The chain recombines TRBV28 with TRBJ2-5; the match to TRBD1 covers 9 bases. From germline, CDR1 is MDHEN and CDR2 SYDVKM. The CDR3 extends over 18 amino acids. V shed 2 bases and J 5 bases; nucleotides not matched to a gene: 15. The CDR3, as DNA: TGTGCCAGCAGTTTAGGGACAGGGAGAACGGGCATCCGGGAGACCCAGTACTTC. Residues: CASSLGTGRTGIRETQYF. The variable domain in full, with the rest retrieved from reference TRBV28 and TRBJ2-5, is DVKVTQSSRYLVKRTGEKVFLECVQDMDHENMFWYRQDPGLGLRLIYFSYDVKMKEKGDIPEGYSVSREKKERFSLILESASTNQTSMYLCASSLGTGRTGIRETQYFGPGTRLLVL.

The CDR3 nucleotides read TGTGCCAGTACCCATGAAGCGGACCCTCTAGGCGGGGCCAACGTCCTGACTTTC. It encodes CASTHEADPLGGANVLTF. The rearrangement joins TRBV19 to TRBJ2-6; perhaps TRBD2 as D (5 bases). The CDR3 is 18 residues long. CDR1 and CDR2 (germline): LNHDA, SQIVND (reference sequence). Trimming removed 7 bases at V and 4 bases at J, with 23 bases between. The full variable domain, in which reference TRBV19 and TRBJ2-6 provide the parts outside the CDR3, is DGGITQSPKYLFRKEGQNVTLSCEQNLNHDAMYWYRQDPGQGLRLIYYSQIVNDFQKGDIAEGYSVSREKKESFPLTVTSAQKNPTAFYLCASTHEADPLGGANVLTFGAGSRLTVL.

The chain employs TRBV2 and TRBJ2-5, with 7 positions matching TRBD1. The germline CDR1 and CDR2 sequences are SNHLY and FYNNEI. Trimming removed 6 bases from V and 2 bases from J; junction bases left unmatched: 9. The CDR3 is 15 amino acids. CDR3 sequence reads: CASSTQGVPQETQYF. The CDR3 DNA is TGTGCCAGCAGCACGCAGGGGGTCCCACAAGAGACCCAGTACTTC.

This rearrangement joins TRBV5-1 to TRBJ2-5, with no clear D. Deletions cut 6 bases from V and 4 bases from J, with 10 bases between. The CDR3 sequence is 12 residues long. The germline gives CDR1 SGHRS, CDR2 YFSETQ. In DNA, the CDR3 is TGCGCCAGCAAGGTTGGCGGAGAGACCCAGTACTTC. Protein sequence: CASKVGGETQYF.

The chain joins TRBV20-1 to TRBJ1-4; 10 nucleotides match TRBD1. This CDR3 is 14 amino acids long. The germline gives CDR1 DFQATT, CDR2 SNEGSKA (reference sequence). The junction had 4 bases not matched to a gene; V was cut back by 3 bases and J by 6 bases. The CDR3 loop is CSASRQGAYEKLFF. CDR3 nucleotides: TGCAGTGCTAGTAGACAGGGGGCTTATGAAAAACTGTTTTTT.

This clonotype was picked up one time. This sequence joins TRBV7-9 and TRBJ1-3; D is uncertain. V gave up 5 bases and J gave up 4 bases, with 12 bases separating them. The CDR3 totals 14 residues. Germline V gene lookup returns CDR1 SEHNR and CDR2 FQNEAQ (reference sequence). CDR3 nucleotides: TGTGCCAGCAGCGCTAGAGGGCAGGGAAACACCATATATTTT. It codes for CASSARGQGNTIYF.